A selection of T cell receptor beta chains follows, all from one sample in a study of CD8+CD57+ T cells in acquired aplastic anemia. TCRdb processed the reads anew with MiXCR; each CDR3 protein has one entry. The sample lists more than 95,000 distinct CDR3 sequences, over 30% seen once, with around 2.5% in the top ten. The sequencing sample was made of sorted CD4+, CD8+, or CD8+CD57+ T cells (not recorded which) from PBMCs. The receptors derive from a human donor with aplastic anemia. Both conserved end residues are part of each CDR3. D genes are given only for firm matches. Size is stated for part of the rows, as once, few or many counts, or as a class when the clone is expanded.

many	-	TRBV2	TRBJ1-3	CASREGTFSGNTIYF	TGTGCCAGCAGGGAAGGGACGTTCTCTGGAAACACCATATATTTT
many	TRBD1	TRBV19	TRBJ1-1	CASRPFGTGYTEAFF	TGTGCCAGTAGGCCATTCGGGACAGGGTACACTGAAGCTTTCTTT
many	TRBD1	TRBV20-1	TRBJ1-2	CSASDRGAGGYTF	TGCAGTGCTAGTGACAGGGGGGCGGGTGGCTACACCTTC
many	-	TRBV2	TRBJ1-2	CASLAGFMWGYTF	TGTGCCAGCCTGGCCGGTTTCATGTGGGGCTACACCTTC
-	-	TRBV30	TRBJ1-1	CAWSTANTEAFF	TGTGCCTGGAGTACGGCGAACACTGAAGCTTTCTTT
-	TRBD2	TRBV10-1	TRBJ2-3	CASSGPLAGGQDRADAQYF	TGCGCCAGCAGCGGTCCGCTAGCGGGGGGGCAGGACCGTGCAGATGCGCAGTATTTT
-	-	TRBV6-2/TRBV6-3	TRBJ1-2	CASSYYFPWDTTLLSYGYTF	TGTGCCAGCAGTTACTATTTCCCCTGGGACACCACCCTCTTGTCTTATGGCTACACCTTC
-	-	TRBV20-1	TRBJ1-1	CSARRGGGTEAFF	TGCAGTGCTAGACGAGGGGGGGGAACTGAAGCTTTCTTT
-	-	TRBV7-7	TRBJ1-2	CASSPRELDGYTF	TGTGCTAGCAGTCCCAGGGAGCTTGACGGCTACACCTTC
-	TRBD1	TRBV5-1	TRBJ2-4	CASSITRQGWEKENIQYF	TGCGCCAGCAGCATCACAAGACAGGGGTGGGAAAAAGAGAACATTCAGTACTTC
-	TRBD1	TRBV27	TRBJ2-1	CASRSGTGGNEQFF	TGTGCCAGCCGATCCGGGACAGGGGGCAATGAGCAGTTCTTC
medium-sized	-	TRBV14	TRBJ1-6	CASSHSNNSPLHF	TGTGCCAGCAGCCACTCTAACAATTCACCCCTCCACTTT
few	TRBD2	TRBV5-4	TRBJ2-3	CASSSGTSASTDTQYF	TGTGCCAGCAGCTCCGGGACTAGCGCGAGCACAGATACGCAGTATTTT
-	TRBD1	TRBV6-1	TRBJ2-7	CASIPGQGTYEQYF	TGTGCCAGCATCCCGGGACAGGGGACGTACGAGCAGTACTTC
few	-	TRBV4-3	TRBJ2-4	CASSHTRGSVKNIQYF	TGCGCCAGCAGCCACACCAGGGGCTCGGTAAAAAACATTCAGTACTTC
once	TRBD1	TRBV20-1	TRBJ2-7	CSASDRRTGTEQYF	TGCAGTGCGTCGGACCGAAGGACAGGGACCGAGCAGTACTTC
once	-	TRBV7-9	TRBJ2-5	CASSYDRQETQYF	TGTGCCAGCAGCTACGACAGACAAGAGACCCAGTACTTC
few	-	TRBV20-1	TRBJ1-3	CSARGRGTLAGNTIYF	TGCAGTGCCCGTGGGAGGGGCACCCTCGCTGGAAACACCATATATTTT
-	-	TRBV5-1	TRBJ2-7	CASSTGTGTFYEQYF	TGCGCCAGCAGCACCGGAACCGGGACGTTCTACGAGCAGTACTTC
many	-	TRBV12-3/TRBV12-4	TRBJ2-7	CASSPTGGSSYEQYF	TGTGCCAGCAGCCCCACTGGCGGGTCCTCCTACGAGCAGTACTTC
few	-	TRBV28	TRBJ1-1	CASSLMTLQMNTEAFF	TGTGCCAGCAGTTTAATGACCCTGCAGATGAACACTGAAGCTTTCTTT
few	-	TRBV6-1	TRBJ2-1	CASTRGGADYNEQFF	TGTGCCAGCACCCGAGGGGGGGCTGACTACAATGAGCAGTTCTTC